Each of the 19 T cell receptor beta chains below was sequenced from the same sample in a study of T cells expressing NK-cell markers. TCRdb reprocessed the 5' RACE reads; each CDR3 protein has one entry and no DNA is given. This repertoire includes 550,000 to 600,000 distinct CDR3 sequences. Sequencing was done on a sample of blood T cells: a sorted CD56 or NKG2C T cell subset, CD4+ or CD8+ T cells, or bulk PBMC T cells (not recorded which). The receptors were gathered from a man aged 18 to 29 in good health.

The V call is TRBV20-1, the J call TRBJ2-7; TCRdb returns TRBD1, unconfirmable since there is no DNA. Germline V CDR1 and CDR2: DFQATT, SNEGSKA (reference sequence). This CDR3 has 13 amino acids. This chain's CDR3 is CSASIRENYEQYF.

The genes are TRBV5-1 and TRBJ2-7. CDR1 is SGHRS and CDR2 is YFSETQ in the germline V gene. The CDR3 covers 13 residues. CDR3 sequence reads: CASSLEGPHEQYF.

The V and J genes are TRBV6-1 and TRBJ2-1. The CDR3 has 14 residues. The germline V gene has CDR1 MNHNS and CDR2 SASEGT. Here the CDR3 reads CASSGAGFNNEQFF.

The chain joins TRBV5-6 to TRBJ2-1; there is no DNA to check the TCRdb D call of TRBD2. In germline, CDR1 is SGHDT, CDR2 YYEEEE. The CDR3 has 16 amino acids. CDR3 in amino acids: CASSGPSGRAYNEQFF.

CDR3 sequence: CATSGTSLNEQFF. The chain links TRBV24-1 to TRBJ2-1; TCRdb proposes TRBD2, but this gene call is untestable without DNA. Germline V gives CDR1 KGHDR, CDR2 SFDVKD. CDR3 length: 13 amino acids.

The chain couples TRBV12-3 or TRBV12-4 to TRBJ2-1; TCRdb names TRBD1, which stays unverified in the absence of DNA. The CDR3 sequence is 18 residues long. The CDR3 reads CASSSVVKRSRRGDEQFF.

The chain combines TRBV20-1 with TRBJ2-5; TCRdb's D call of TRBD1 is untestable without DNA. This CDR3 has 15 amino acids. The V gene's germline CDR1 is DFQATT and CDR2 SNEGSKA (reference sequence). The CDR3 reads CSARDARQDQETQYF.

The chain is built from TRBV28 and TRBJ2-1; with no DNA, the TCRdb D assignment of TRBD2 cannot be verified. Germline V gives CDR1 MDHEN, CDR2 SYDVKM. The CDR3 has 17 amino acids. The CDR3 is CASRPRTSGRAVNEQFF.

The chain couples TRBV20-1 to TRBJ2-3; TCRdb's assignment of TRBD1 cannot be checked, as there is no DNA. CDR3 length: 14 amino acids. CDR1 is DFQATT and CDR2 is SNEGSKA in the germline V gene (reference sequence). CDR3 amino acids: CSASRGTLTDTQYF.

V is TRBV28 and J is TRBJ2-1; as DNA is missing, the TRBD2 call by TCRdb cannot be tested. There are 14 residues in the CDR3. From germline, CDR1 is MDHEN and CDR2 SYDVKM. CDR3 region: CASSASGRRWEQFF.

The gene calls are TRBV27 and TRBJ2-1; TCRdb picks TRBD1, but there is no DNA to check that call. In germline, CDR1 is MNHEY, CDR2 SMNVEV (reference sequence). CDR3 length: 12 amino acids. The CDR3 reads CASSFGGTEQFF.

J is TRBJ2-7 and V is TRBV4-3; TCRdb returns TRBD1, unconfirmable since there is no DNA. This CDR3 has 14 amino acids. Germline CDR1 LGHNA, CDR2 YSLEER. CDR3 in amino acids: CASSARDGQYEQYF.

The chain couples TRBV10-3 to TRBJ2-6; the D gene TCRdb calls, TRBD2, cannot be checked with no DNA. Per the germline V gene, CDR1 is ENHRY and CDR2 is SYGVKD. The CDR3 has 20 residues. The CDR3 here is CAISDPKLAFGLSGANVLTF.

The rearrangement joins TRBV7-3 to TRBJ2-3. The CDR3 is made up of 14 amino acids. CDR1 is SGHTA and CDR2 is FQGTGA in the germline V gene. CDR3: CASSSLASTDTQYF.

The rearrangement links TRBV7-2 to TRBJ2-2; absent DNA, TCRdb's TRBD2 call cannot be checked. Germline V CDR1 and CDR2: SGHTA, FQGNSA. The CDR3 has 19 amino acids. The CDR3 here is CASSLTPGLSYSNTGELFF.

The chain couples TRBV7-9 to TRBJ2-3; the TRBD1 assignment by TCRdb is unverifiable without DNA. CDR1 is SEHNR and CDR2 is FQNEAQ in the germline V gene (reference sequence). The CDR3 has 15 amino acids. The CDR3 region is CASTQGTGASDTQYF.

The CDR3 spells CASSWLPDNEQFF. This chain joins TRBV2 and TRBJ2-1. The length of the CDR3 is 13 residues. CDR1 and CDR2 from the germline V gene are SNHLY and FYNNEI.

The gene calls are TRBV27 and TRBJ1-2; the TCRdb call, TRBD1, lacks DNA for checking. CDR3 length: 15 residues. CDR1 and CDR2 (germline): MNHEY, SMNVEV (reference sequence). The CDR3: CASSLSTGGSYGYTF.

The chain links TRBV2 to TRBJ2-7; TCRdb picks TRBD1, but there is no DNA to check that call. CDR1 is SNHLY, CDR2 FYNNEI, per germline. The CDR3 contains 17 residues. The CDR3 loop reads CASMHRGPLNIDHEQYF.